One and the same sample provided the 2 T cell receptor beta chains below, sequenced in a study of T cells in Graves' hyperthyroidism and ophthalmopathy. From RNA transcripts, TCR beta CDR3 regions were amplified. The HTBI primer set was used in a first-round RT-PCR of the TCR CDR3. TCRdb recomputed calls from the multiplex PCR reads with MiXCR, one row per CDR3 protein. The sample carries approximately 870,000 distinct CDR3 sequences, 38% recorded once. Sequencing was carried out using blood. These TCRs come from a man aged 18 to 30 with Graves' hyperthyroidism.

Note on this clonotype: A read error is possible here, since a much larger clone lies one base away. For the CDR3, the DNA is TGTGCCACCAGCAGAGGGCTCAGGGGCACCGGCCTCCCTTACGAGCAGTACTTC. Its translation is CATSRGLRGTGLPYEQYF. The chain links TRBV15 to TRBJ2-7, with a possible D match to TRBD1 (6 bases). The CDR3 extends over 18 amino acids. Germline values: CDR1 LNHNV, CDR2 YYDKDF (reference sequence). V was shortened by 1 base and J by 4 bases, with 23 bases between the two germline ends.

For this clonotype: The junction shows a germline mismatch at one end, possibly a read error. This chain uses TRBV29-1 with TRBJ2-7; unclear D gene. This CDR3 contains 13 residues. CDR1 and CDR2 (germline): SQVTM, ANQGSEA. CDR3 region: CASSPPLHYEQYF. CDR3 sequence (DNA): TGTGCCAGCAGCCCTCCCCTCCACTACGAGCAGTACTTC.